Shown below are 9 T cell receptor beta chains from a single sample sequenced in a study of T cells in Graves' hyperthyroidism and ophthalmopathy. What was amplified from RNA transcripts were TCR beta CDR3 regions. The HTBI primer set was used in a first-round RT-PCR of the TCR CDR3. From the multiplex PCR reads, TCRdb called clonotypes with MiXCR, one entry per CDR3 protein. The table shows about 420,000 distinct CDR3 sequences, with around 14% occurring only once. Sample: blood. These TCRs come from a woman younger than 30 with Graves' hyperthyroidism.

This clonotype has a handful of counts. This chain joins TRBV19 and TRBJ2-2; 12 positions agree with TRBD2. V lost 5 bases and J lost 5; bases outside the gene matches: 3. Germline CDR1 is LNHDA and CDR2 is SQIVND (reference sequence). The CDR3 is made up of 15 amino acids. Here the CDR3 reads CASSVLAGGTGELFF. DNA for the CDR3: TGTGCCAGTAGTGTCCTAGCGGGGGGGACCGGGGAGCTGTTTTTT.

This clonotype was seen repeatedly, ten times or more. The chain joins TRBV6-2 or TRBV6-3 to TRBJ1-1, with D hard to call. The CDR3 consists of 14 residues. Germline loops: CDR1 MNHEY, CDR2 SVGEGT. Between the trimmed V and J ends, which lost 2 bases and 5 bases, there was a span of 12 bases. Written as DNA, the CDR3 is TGTGCCAGCAGTTACGAGGGTAGTAGGACTGAAGCTTTCTTT. Protein: CASSYEGSRTEAFF.

V gene TRBV29-1 combines with J gene TRBJ1-5; TRBD1 might be the D (5 bases). Deletions cut 3 bases from V and 15 bases from J, with 15 bases between. This CDR3 is built from 11 residues. The germline V gene encodes CDR1 SQVTM and CDR2 ANQGSEA. Here the CDR3 DNA reads TGCAGCGTTGATCCGGGGGAACGGGTGCATTTT. It encodes CSVDPGERVHF.

V is TRBV12-3 or TRBV12-4 and J is TRBJ2-2; D unclear. This CDR3 is 16 amino acids long. The ends were cut back, 2 bases at V and 2 bases at J, with 12 bases in the middle. The CDR3 nucleotides are TGTGCCAGCAGTTTAAAGGCCATTGGAAACACCGGGGAGCTGTTTTTT. Protein sequence: CASSLKAIGNTGELFF.

This clonotype was found many times. V usage is TRBV28 and J usage is TRBJ2-1, with 9 bases that match TRBD1. The CDR3 loop spans 20 amino acids. CDR1 is MDHEN and CDR2 is SYDVKM in the germline V gene. V was clipped by 10 bases and J by 3 bases; unmatched bases: 25. The CDR3 is CAITTGAGQGLAGDYNEQFF. The CDR3 nucleotides read TGTGCCATTACGACGGGAGCGGGACAGGGTCTCGCGGGGGACTACAATGAGCAGTTCTTC.

This clonotype has at least ten counts. This rearrangement joins TRBV6-1 to TRBJ2-1, with D perhaps given as TRBD1 or TRBD2 (5 bases each). CDR3 size: 15 residues. The germline CDR1 and CDR2 sequences are MNHNS and SASEGT. V was pared by 7 bases and J by 6 bases, with 19 bases between. The CDR3 loop is CASKGSGTVVNEQFF. The CDR3 DNA reads TGTGCCAGCAAAGGGTCCGGGACCGTCGTCAATGAGCAGTTCTTC.

This clonotype was detected a few times. The gene calls are TRBV29-1 and TRBJ2-1; a weak D match, TRBD2 (6 bases). The CDR3 has 11 amino acids. Germline values: CDR1 SQVTM, CDR2 ANQGSEA. V was clipped by 6 bases and J by 7 bases, with 10 bases between them. CDR3 residues: CSVKDYNEQFF. The CDR3 DNA reads TGCAGCGTAAAGGACTATAATGAGCAGTTCTTC.

This rearrangement joins TRBV19 to TRBJ1-5; D remains unclear. Germline V lookup: CDR1 LNHDA, CDR2 SQIVND (reference sequence). V lost 3 bases and J 0 bases, leaving 9 bases between the germline ends. This CDR3 spans 15 amino acids. CDR3 residues: CASSMDWNSNQPQHF. The CDR3 region has the DNA TGTGCCAGTAGTATGGATTGGAATAGCAATCAGCCCCAGCATTTT.

This clonotype was recorded a few times. V gene TRBV7-9 combines with J gene TRBJ1-4; D call uncertain. The length of the CDR3 is 16 residues. V shed 5 bases and J shed 0 bases, with 13 bases lying between them. Germline-derived CDR1 and CDR2 are SEHNR and FQNEAQ (reference sequence). The CDR3 loop reads CASSPHELATNEKLFF. CDR3 nucleotide sequence: TGTGCCAGCAGCCCCCACGAGCTTGCAACTAATGAAAAACTGTTTTTT.